One sample yielded the 25 T cell receptor beta chains listed below, sequenced in a study of cytomegalovirus exposure and HLA in healthy donors. 13 Jbeta primers and 60 Vbeta primers were used for the PCR. Some clones are missing from TCRdb's copy, which holds only in-frame ones; the method was immunoSEQ multiplex PCR. The table lists 250,000 to 300,000 clones, around 90% of them singletons, with about 1.7% in the top ten. Input material: PBMCs. The source of these receptors is a girl aged 2-10 years in good health and CMV-seronegative.

The chain joins TRBV30 to TRBJ1-5, with a tentative D call TRBD1 (5 bases). Germline loops: CDR1 GTSNPN, CDR2 SVGIG (reference sequence). CDR3 size: 13 residues. V lost 2 bases to trimming and J lost 4 bases, with 9 bases between them. The CDR3 DNA reads as TGTGCCTGGAGTAAGGGGTTGAATCAGCCCCAGCATTTT. It translates to CAWSKGLNQPQHF.

The chain links TRBV13 to TRBJ2-2, with 7 bases identical to TRBD1. V lost 5 bases, J lost 4 bases, and 7 bases stayed unmatched. CDR1 and CDR2 (germline): PRHDT, FYEKMQ (reference sequence). The CDR3 spans 15 residues. Here the CDR3 DNA reads TGTGCCAGCAGCCTCGGACAGGACTGCACCGGGGAGCTGTTTTTT. This gives the protein CASSLGQDCTGELFF.

The chain employs TRBV11-2 and TRBJ1-1; D is unclear. V gave up 5 bases and J gave up 0 bases, with 13 bases separating them. This CDR3 is built from 15 residues. Looked up from germline, CDR1 is SGHAT and CDR2 is FQNNGV. The CDR3 nucleotides are TGTGCCAGCAGCCCGACCCGGACTTTGAACACTGAAGCTTTCTTT. As protein: CASSPTRTLNTEAFF.

The chain combines TRBV7-2 with TRBJ1-4; possible D gene TRBD1, 6 bases. There are 14 residues in the CDR3. Germline V gene data show CDR1 as SGHTA and CDR2 as FQGNSA. V lost 2 bases and J lost 8, with 12 bases in between. CDR3 coding DNA: TGTGCCAGCAGCTTACAGGGTCAGGGGGAAAAACTGTTTTTT. Protein sequence: CASSLQGQGEKLFF.

This chain uses TRBV7-6 with TRBJ2-7, with a weak D call TRBD2 (6 bases). CDR1 is SGHVS and CDR2 is FNYEAQ in the germline V gene. This CDR3 has 15 residues. V was shortened by 2 bases and J by 5 bases, with 16 bases between the two germline ends. Here the CDR3 reads CASSLKLAGPHEQYF. DNA for the CDR3: TGTGCCAGCAGCTTAAAACTAGCTGGTCCCCACGAGCAGTACTTC.

This chain connects TRBV2 to TRBJ2-3; 8 positions agree with TRBD2. Per germline, CDR1 SNHLY and CDR2 FYNNEI. V lost 6 bases and J lost 5; bases outside the gene matches: 10. The CDR3 is 15 residues long. CDR3 DNA: TGTGCCAGCAGCCGGGAGGGGGGGGCAGGAGATACGCAGTATTTT. It codes for CASSREGGAGDTQYF.

The chain uses TRBV5-1 and TRBJ1-1; no clear D. Germline CDR1 SGHRS, CDR2 YFSETQ. V was shortened by 4 bases and J by 3 bases, with 10 bases between the two germline ends. This CDR3 has 13 residues. The CDR3 DNA reads TGCGCCAGCAGCCGAGGGAAGGACACTGAAGCTTTCTTT. Its protein is CASSRGKDTEAFF.

The chain links TRBV28 to TRBJ1-2, with D perhaps TRBD1 (6 bases). Deletions cut 8 bases from V and 8 bases from J, with 12 bases between. CDR1 is MDHEN, CDR2 SYDVKM, per germline. The length of the CDR3 is 11 residues. CDR3 in amino acids: CASLGARGYTF. For the CDR3, the DNA is TGTGCCAGCCTGGGGGCGAGGGGCTACACCTTC.

The CDR3 DNA is TGTGCCAGCAGCTTGTTTTCTTTGACAGGAGCCTACGAGCAGTACTTC. Translating gives CASSLFSLTGAYEQYF. V is TRBV5-4 and J is TRBJ2-7; possibly TRBD1 for D (6 bases). The germline CDR1 and CDR2 sequences are SGHNT and YYREEE (reference sequence). The CDR3 sequence is 16 residues long. Trimming removed 1 base at V and 2 bases at J, with 16 bases between.

The chain is built from TRBV5-1 and TRBJ2-1; the match to TRBD1 covers 7 bases. The germline gives CDR1 SGHRS, CDR2 YFSETQ. This CDR3 has 15 amino acids. The J segment lost 2 bases and the V segment lost 0 bases, leaving 2 bases of the junction unmatched. This CDR3 reads CASSLGGGAYNEQFF. For the CDR3, the DNA is TGCGCCAGCAGCTTGGGAGGGGGCGCCTACAATGAGCAGTTCTTC.

The V gene is TRBV30, the J gene TRBJ1-4, with a possible D match to TRBD1 (5 bases). This CDR3 is 15 amino acids long. Trimming stripped 5 bases from V and 6 bases from J, with 19 bases between. Germline CDR1 GTSNPN, CDR2 SVGIG (reference sequence). The CDR3 sequence: CAWARRDSLDEKLFF. The DNA for the CDR3 is TGTGCCTGGGCGCGACGGGACTCTTTAGATGAAAAACTGTTTTTT.

The V call is TRBV5-1, the J call TRBJ2-3, with D uncertain. V dropped 5 bases and J dropped 2 bases, with 9 bases sitting between them. Germline lookup yields CDR1 SGHRS and CDR2 YFSETQ. This CDR3 is built from 13 residues. The CDR3, as DNA: TGCGCCAGCAGACGAGGAAACACAGATACGCAGTATTTT. The encoded protein is CASRRGNTDTQYF.

The chain uses TRBV15 and TRBJ1-2; D not resolved. The germline CDR1 and CDR2 sequences are LNHNV and YYDKDF (reference sequence). V lost 1 base to trimming and J lost 2 bases, with 5 bases between them. This CDR3 contains 13 residues. CDR3 bases: TGTGCCACCAGCAGAGCGGGGAACTATGGCTACACCTTC. Its protein product is CATSRAGNYGYTF. The entire variable domain, with the rest obtained from reference TRBV15 and TRBJ1-2, is as follows: DAMVIQNPRYQVTQFGKPVTLSCSQTLNHNVMYWYQQKSSQAPKLLFHYYDKDFNNEADTPDNFQSRRPNTSFCFLDIRSPGLGDTAMYLCATSRAGNYGYTFGSGTRLTVV.

This chain's CDR3 is CASSATGGPETQYF. For the CDR3, the DNA is TGTGCCAGCAGCGCAACAGGGGGCCCAGAGACCCAGTACTTC. This chain uses TRBV5-4 with TRBJ2-5; 9 bases align to TRBD1. The ends lost 4 bases at V and 4 bases at J; junction bases unmatched: 5. From germline, CDR1 is SGHNT and CDR2 YYREEE (reference sequence). CDR3 length: 14 residues.

J is TRBJ2-3 and V is TRBV19, with TRBD2 matching 14 bases. V was clipped by 4 bases and J by 6 bases; unmatched bases: 9. Germline CDR1 reads LNHDA; CDR2 reads SQIVND (reference sequence). The CDR3 length is 17 residues. CDR3 sequence (DNA): TGTGCCAGTAGTACGCTGACTAGCGGGGGGGCCGAGGATACGCAGTATTTT. Encoded protein: CASSTLTSGGAEDTQYF.

V is TRBV18 and J is TRBJ2-7, with D maybe TRBD2 (5 bases). CDR3 length equals 18 residues. V lost 2 bases and J 6 bases, leaving 26 bases between the germline ends. Per the germline V gene, CDR1 is KGHSH and CDR2 is LQKENI. The CDR3 nucleotides are TGTGCCAGCTCACCAAGGACCCTGACTACTTCCCTCGGCGGCGAGCAGTACTTC. This codes for CASSPRTLTTSLGGEQYF.

This chain connects TRBV2 to TRBJ2-1, with D possibly being TRBD2 (6 bases). From germline, CDR1 is SNHLY and CDR2 FYNNEI. The V gene lost 5 bases and the J gene lost 7 bases, with 6 bases spanning the gap. The CDR3 spans 11 residues. CDR3 amino acids: CASSRENEQFF. The CDR3 bases are TGTGCCAGCAGTCGGGAGAATGAGCAGTTCTTC.

This sequence joins TRBV4-1 and TRBJ2-3, with 8 bases lining up with TRBD2. V lost 4 bases to trimming and J lost 2 bases; unmatched junction nucleotides: 8. In germline, CDR1 is MGHRA, CDR2 YSYEKL. CDR3 length equals 16 residues. CDR3 coding DNA: TGCGCCAGCAGCCTTAGCCCGGGACTAGACACAGATACGCAGTATTTT. Residues: CASSLSPGLDTDTQYF.

The genes are TRBV9 and TRBJ2-3, with TRBD2 matching over 10 bases. The CDR3 loop spans 20 amino acids. Germline trimming cut 0 bases from V and 3 bases from J; bases unmatched to any gene: 16. Germline V lookup: CDR1 SGDLS, CDR2 YYNGEE. For the CDR3, the DNA is TGTGCCAGCAGCGTAGGATTTGCGAGCGGGGGGGCAATTGAGACAGATACGCAGTATTTT. This encodes CASSVGFASGGAIETDTQYF.

The chain has TRBV7-3 and TRBJ2-3; D possibly corresponds to TRBD1 (6 bases). Germline CDR1 SGHTA, CDR2 FQGTGA. The CDR3 totals 15 residues. V lost 3 bases and J 3 bases, leaving 13 bases between the germline ends. Written as DNA, the CDR3 is TGTGCCAGCAGCTTGGTGGGGACACAAACAGATACGCAGTATTTT. Translated: CASSLVGTQTDTQYF.

Details on this clone: This sample includes further DNA sequences coding for the same CDR3. This rearrangement joins TRBV6-1 to TRBJ1-4, with 9 bases identical to TRBD1. Germline CDR1 reads MNHNS; CDR2 reads SASEGT. The CDR3 is 15 amino acids. V was pared by 6 bases and J by 5 bases, with 7 bases of the junction left unmatched. As DNA, the CDR3 is TGTGCCAGCAGCGGGACAGGGTTACAGAATGAAAAACTGTTTTTT. This codes for CASSGTGLQNEKLFF.

The CDR3 DNA is TGTGCCAGCAGTTTCGGGGTCCCCATCGTCACCGGGGAGCTGTTTTTT. The encoded protein is CASSFGVPIVTGELFF. The V and J genes are TRBV27 and TRBJ2-2; weak D call: TRBD2 (5 bases). Trimming removed 3 bases from V and 4 bases from J, with 15 bases in between. Germline CDR1 is MNHEY and CDR2 is SMNVEV (reference sequence). The CDR3 spans 16 residues.

The chain is built from TRBV9 and TRBJ1-6, with D perhaps TRBD1 (5 bases). This CDR3 has 17 amino acids. Germline V gene sequence: CDR1 SGDLS, CDR2 YYNGEE. Deletions cut 2 bases from V and 1 base from J, with 13 bases between. Here the CDR3 reads CASSVGLTVSYNSPLHF. CDR3 nucleotide sequence: TGTGCCAGCAGCGTCGGTCTGACAGTTTCCTATAATTCACCCCTCCACTTT.

This chain joins TRBV2 and TRBJ1-4, with a weak D call TRBD1 (6 bases). Germline loops: CDR1 SNHLY, CDR2 FYNNEI. The CDR3 is 15 residues long. Trimming removed 0 bases from V and 7 bases from J, with 12 bases in between. CDR3 sequence: CASSEAAGTFEKLFF. The DNA for the CDR3 is TGTGCCAGCAGTGAAGCGGCCGGGACATTTGAAAAACTGTTTTTT.

The rearrangement uses TRBV19 and TRBJ2-2; D may be TRBD1 (5 bases). There are 15 residues in the CDR3. The germline V and J ends were trimmed by 5 bases and 2 bases, with 12 bases remaining between them. Germline V gene sequence: CDR1 LNHDA, CDR2 SQIVND (reference sequence). The CDR3 sequence is CASSHRTFNTGELFF. The CDR3 region has the DNA TGTGCCAGTAGTCACCGGACATTTAACACCGGGGAGCTGTTTTTT.